This entry lists 25 T cell receptor beta chains sequenced from one sample in a study of T cell responses to AZD1222 COVID-19 vaccine. Repertoires were generated with immunoSEQ multiplex PCR, while TCRdb's copy carries only in-frame clones and drops some. The sample has under 130,000 clones, roughly nine tenths seen once. The starting material was peripheral blood, obtained on day 0 of AZD1222 vaccination. Source of these receptors: an adult in good health.

This clone appeared a few times. This chain uses TRBV27 with TRBJ2-7; 9 bases fit TRBD1. Germline trimming cut 6 bases from V and 2 bases from J; bases unmatched to any gene: 8. The CDR3 loop spans 15 amino acids. Looked up from germline, CDR1 is MNHEY and CDR2 is SMNVEV (reference sequence). The CDR3 DNA reads as TGTGCCAGCAGCTTCCGGGACAGGGTTGCCTACGAGCAGTACTTC. Protein sequence: CASSFRDRVAYEQYF.

The rearrangement uses TRBV3-1 (or the pseudogene TRBV3-2) and TRBJ2-7; TRBD2 is a possible D gene (7 bases). CDR3 length equals 13 residues. Germline V gives CDR1 LGHDT, CDR2 YNNKEL (reference sequence). V lost 4 bases and J 7 bases, leaving 14 bases between the germline ends. The CDR3 reads CASSRGGPFEQYF. Written as DNA, the CDR3 is TGTGCCAGCAGCCGGGGGGGGCCCTTTGAGCAGTACTTC.

The chain has TRBV12-3 or TRBV12-4 and TRBJ2-7; D possibly corresponds to TRBD2 (5 bases). Trimming stripped 3 bases from V and 12 bases from J, with 12 bases between. CDR3 length equals 11 residues. In DNA, the CDR3 is TGTGCCAGCAGTTTGACGGGGTCGGTGTACTTC. Its protein product is CASSLTGSVYF.

In this sample, this clone turned up once. The chain links TRBV11-1 to TRBJ1-1; 7 bases match TRBD1. The CDR3 length is 13 residues. Trimming at V came to 5 bases and at J to 9 bases, leaving 9 bases not matched to a gene. Germline assignment: CDR1 SGHAT and CDR2 FQDESV (reference sequence). The CDR3 protein is CASSAQTGTKAFF. The CDR3 DNA is TGTGCCAGCAGCGCCCAGACAGGGACGAAAGCTTTCTTT.

The gene calls are TRBV28 and TRBJ2-7; 7 positions agree with TRBD2. This CDR3 has 16 residues. The germline gives CDR1 MDHEN, CDR2 SYDVKM. V shed 5 bases, J shed 1 base, and the junction held 11 bases outside the gene matches. The CDR3 DNA reads TGTGCCAGCAGTCCTTCGGGGGAGGGCCAATCCTACGAGCAGTACTTC. Its protein product is CASSPSGEGQSYEQYF.

V and J are TRBV19 and TRBJ1-5; D is unclear. The ends were cut back, 3 bases at V and 0 bases at J, with 12 bases in the middle. Germline V gene data show CDR1 as LNHDA and CDR2 as SQIVND (reference sequence). This CDR3 has 16 amino acids. The chain's CDR3 is CASSMGPQYSNQPQHF. The CDR3 DNA reads as TGTGCCAGTAGTATGGGCCCTCAGTATAGCAATCAGCCCCAGCATTTT.

This clone has just one count. The chain carries TRBV2 and TRBJ1-5; D perhaps matches TRBD1 (5 bases). The CDR3 totals 15 residues. Germline CDR1 and CDR2: SNHLY and FYNNEI. V gave up 3 bases and J gave up 3 bases, with 12 bases separating them. CDR3 protein: CASSEFPGTNQPQHF. In nucleotides, the CDR3 is TGTGCCAGCAGTGAGTTTCCAGGGACCAATCAGCCCCAGCATTTT.

The J gene is TRBJ1-4, the V gene TRBV25-1; D is uncertain. The CDR3 runs 15 residues. V lost 1 base, J lost 7 bases, and 13 bases lay in between. CDR1 and CDR2 from the germline V gene are MGHDK and SYGVNS. The CDR3 loop reads CASSESGAAGEKLFF. The CDR3 nucleotides read TGTGCCAGCAGTGAATCCGGAGCGGCGGGTGAAAAACTGTTTTTT.

The J gene is TRBJ1-2, the V gene TRBV20-1, with D perhaps TRBD1 (6 bases). Trimming took off 3 bases at V and 2 bases at J, with 10 bases between the two ends. This CDR3 is 13 amino acids long. Germline loops: CDR1 DFQATT, CDR2 SNEGSKA (reference sequence). The CDR3 DNA reads TGCAGTGCTAGTTTACAGGGAAACTATGGCTACACCTTC. Translating it yields CSASLQGNYGYTF.

The gene calls are TRBV9 and TRBJ2-3, with D maybe TRBD2 (5 bases). This CDR3 is built from 15 residues. From germline, CDR1 is SGDLS and CDR2 YYNGEE. The V gene lost 0 bases and the J gene lost 2 bases, with 10 bases spanning the gap. CDR3: CASSVAASPTDTQYF. The CDR3 DNA is TGTGCCAGCAGCGTAGCGGCTAGCCCCACAGATACGCAGTATTTT.

This rearrangement joins TRBV3-1 (or the pseudogene TRBV3-2) to TRBJ1-5; D unclear. Germline V gives CDR1 LGHDT, CDR2 YNNKEL (reference sequence). This CDR3 has 14 amino acids. Trimming cost V 6 bases and J 0 bases, with 9 bases left between them. Here the CDR3 reads CASSYTYSNQPQHF. CDR3 sequence (DNA): TGTGCCAGCAGTTATACTTATAGCAATCAGCCCCAGCATTTT.

This clone was counted a single time. This chain connects TRBV28 to TRBJ2-3; 8 bases are a match to TRBD1. Per germline, CDR1 MDHEN and CDR2 SYDVKM. The CDR3 loop spans 16 amino acids. V lost 6 bases and J lost 2; bases outside the gene matches: 10. The CDR3 DNA sequence: TGTGCCAGCAGCCCAGGGGGCAGGTCCACCACAGATACGCAGTATTTT. Its protein is CASSPGGRSTTDTQYF.

The chain joins TRBV5-1 to TRBJ2-5; D assignment may be TRBD1 or TRBD2 (7 bases each). This CDR3 is 15 amino acids long. Trimming left V 2 bases short and J 1 base short, with 12 bases between. From germline, CDR1 is SGHRS and CDR2 YFSETQ. The CDR3 coding sequence is TGCGCCAGCAGCTTTGCAGGGGGGGGCCAAGAGACCCAGTACTTC. This codes for CASSFAGGGQETQYF.

The rearrangement links TRBV7-2 to TRBJ2-1, with D possibly matching TRBD2 (5 bases). Germline V gene sequence: CDR1 SGHTA, CDR2 FQGNSA. V dropped 1 base and J dropped 5 bases, with 9 bases sitting between them. The CDR3 has 14 residues. The CDR3 region is CASSLVAPNNEQFF. The CDR3 nucleotides are TGTGCCAGCAGCTTAGTAGCGCCCAACAATGAGCAGTTCTTC.

CDR3 nucleotides: TGTGCCAGCAGCCCTCGGGGGGGACAGGGCTTTTACGAGCAGTACTTC. Translation gives CASSPRGGQGFYEQYF. V usage is TRBV7-3 and J usage is TRBJ2-7; D perhaps matches TRBD1 (9 bases). Germline CDR1 SGHTA, CDR2 FQGTGA. V lost 5 bases and J lost 4, with 21 bases in between. The CDR3 contains 16 residues.

The chain carries TRBV14 and TRBJ2-3; 10 nucleotides agree with TRBD2. CDR3 length: 18 amino acids. Germline V gene lookup returns CDR1 SGHDN and CDR2 FVKESK. The J segment lost 3 bases and the V segment lost 5 bases, leaving 14 bases of the junction unmatched. The CDR3 DNA is TGTGCCAGCAGCTTAGCAGGGGGGCAGCGGGAGGGGACAGATACGCAGTATTTT. Its protein is CASSLAGGQREGTDTQYF.

The V call is TRBV13, the J call TRBJ1-2; D is unclear. CDR3 length equals 16 residues. With 2 bases removed from V and 8 bases from J, the gap between germline ends came to 21 bases. Germline V gene lookup returns CDR1 PRHDT and CDR2 FYEKMQ (reference sequence). CDR3 protein: CASSLLGGSTLGGYTF. CDR3 DNA: TGTGCCAGCAGCTTATTGGGCGGAAGTACTTTAGGCGGCTACACCTTC.

J is TRBJ1-4 and V is TRBV5-8; tentative D call: TRBD1 (5 bases). The CDR3 covers 15 residues. V was pared by 0 bases and J by 8 bases, with 14 bases between. The germline CDR1 and CDR2 sequences are SGHTS and YDEGEE. CDR3 DNA sequence: TGTGCCAGCAGCTTGGAGGGCAGGGAATGGGAAAAACTGTTTTTT. Its translation is CASSLEGREWEKLFF. The variable domain in full, completed from reference TRBV5-8 and TRBJ1-4, reads EAGVTQSPTHLIKTRGQQATLRCSPISGHTSVYWYQQALGLGLQFLLWYDEGEERNRGNFPPRFSGRQFPNYSSELNVNALELEDSALYLCASSLEGREWEKLFFGSGTQLSVL.

DNA of the CDR3: TGTGCCAGCAGCTTAGCCTCCCTTAGCAATCAGCCCCAGCATTTT. Its translation: CASSLASLSNQPQHF. This sequence joins TRBV7-2 and TRBJ1-5; no firm D call. CDR3 length: 15 residues. The V end lost 0 bases, the J end lost 0 bases, and 6 bases lay between the germline ends. Germline CDR1 is SGHTA and CDR2 is FQGNSA.

The chain is built from TRBV7-2 and TRBJ1-2; 7 bases align to TRBD1. Germline values: CDR1 SGHTA, CDR2 FQGNSA. The CDR3 is made up of 14 amino acids. Trimming cost V 2 bases and J 4 bases; bases outside gene matches: 4. The CDR3 nucleotides read TGTGCCAGCAGCTTAATAGGGGGCAGCTATGGCTACACCTTC. It translates to CASSLIGGSYGYTF.

The V call is TRBV15, the J call TRBJ2-7; TRBD1 agrees at 9 bases. CDR1 is LNHNV and CDR2 is YYDKDF in the germline V gene (reference sequence). CDR3 size: 14 residues. Trimming removed 3 bases from V and 3 bases from J; junction bases left unmatched: 3. The CDR3 protein is CATSRDRGGYEQYF. For the CDR3, the DNA is TGTGCCACCAGCAGGGACAGGGGCGGCTACGAGCAGTACTTC.

The chain has TRBV2 and TRBJ2-3; possible D gene TRBD2, 6 bases. Germline loops: CDR1 SNHLY, CDR2 FYNNEI. V lost 6 bases and J lost 2, with 9 bases in between. The CDR3 has 13 amino acids. As DNA, the CDR3 is TGTGCCAGCAGAGGGAGGCCCACAGATACGCAGTATTTT. This encodes CASRGRPTDTQYF.

V and J are TRBV11-2 and TRBJ2-5, with 12 bases that match TRBD2. The germline V gene has CDR1 SGHAT and CDR2 FQNNGV. CDR3 size: 15 residues. V dropped 5 bases and J dropped 5; count of bases not matched to a gene: 6. The CDR3 nucleotides are TGTGCCAGCAGCGAACTAGCGGGGGGCGTGGAGACCCAGTACTTC. Amino acid sequence: CASSELAGGVETQYF. Full variable domain (missing parts from reference TRBV11-2 and TRBJ2-5): EAGVAQSPRYKIIEKRQSVAFWCNPISGHATLYWYQQILGQGPKLLIQFQNNGVVDDSQLPKDRFSAERLKGVDSTLKIQPAKLEDSAVYLCASSELAGGVETQYFGPGTRLLVL.

The chain is built from TRBV28 and TRBJ1-2, with 10 bases fitting TRBD1. Losses at the gene ends were 6 bases for V and 10 bases for J; bases not matched to a gene: 8. Germline V gene data show CDR1 as MDHEN and CDR2 as SYDVKM. The CDR3 covers 13 residues. CDR3 sequence (DNA): TGTGCCAGCAGGCGGACAGGGGGACACTTCTACACCTTC. This codes for CASRRTGGHFYTF.

The CDR3 DNA reads TGTGCCAGCAGAAGAAATGAAAAACTGTTTTTT. Amino acids: CASRRNEKLFF. The V gene is TRBV6-5, the J gene TRBJ1-4; D remains unclear. The length of the CDR3 is 11 residues. Trimming stripped 6 bases from V and 5 bases from J, with 4 bases between. CDR1 is MNHEY, CDR2 SVGAGI, per germline.